Detailed here is one TCR beta chain. Its antigen remains unknown. Genomic DNA constituted the template upon which TCR beta VDJ and CDR3 profiling was performed. TCRdb fed the reads into MiXCR, producing one record per CDR3 protein. Among 170,000 or so distinct CDR3 sequences listed, 55% to 65% were seen once. This specimen belongs to a study of CD8+CD57+ T cells in acquired aplastic anemia. Patients included in sequencing had previously demonstrated CD8+CD57+ cell expansion by flow cytometry. Germline CDR1 is SNHLY and CDR2 is FYNNEI. With 5 bases clipped from V and 1 base from J, the junction kept 7 bases outside the gene matches. This CDR3 is built from 15 residues. General study findings and limits: Overlap between patients and controls comprised twenty-nine CD8+ CDR3 sequences. Any difference that existed in CD8+ Simpson's diversity between patients and controls was not significant.

The rearrangement uses TRBV2 and TRBJ1-2; TRBD1 agrees at 7 bases. Sequenced input: sorted CD4+, CD8+, or CD8+CD57+ T cells (not recorded which) from PBMCs. This TCR derives from a human donor with aplastic anemia. The CDR3: CASSYRGTLNYGYTF. The CDR3 region has the DNA TGTGCCAGCAGTTACAGGGGAACACTTAACTATGGCTACACCTTC.